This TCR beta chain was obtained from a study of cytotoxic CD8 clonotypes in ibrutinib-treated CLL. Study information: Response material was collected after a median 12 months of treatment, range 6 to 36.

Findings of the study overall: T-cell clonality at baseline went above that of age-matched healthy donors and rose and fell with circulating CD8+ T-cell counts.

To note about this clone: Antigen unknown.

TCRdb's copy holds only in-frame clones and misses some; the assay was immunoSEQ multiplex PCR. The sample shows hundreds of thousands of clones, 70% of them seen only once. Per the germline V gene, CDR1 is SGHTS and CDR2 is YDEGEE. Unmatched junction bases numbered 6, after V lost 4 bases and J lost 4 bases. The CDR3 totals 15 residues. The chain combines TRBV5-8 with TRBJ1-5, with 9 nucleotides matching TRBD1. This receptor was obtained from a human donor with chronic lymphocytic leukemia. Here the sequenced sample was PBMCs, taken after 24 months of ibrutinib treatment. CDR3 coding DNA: TGTGCCAGCAGCCGGGACAGGGAAAGGAATCAGCCCCAGCATTTT. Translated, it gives CASSRDRERNQPQHF.